These 5 T cell receptor beta chains originate from one sample sequenced in a study of early T cells in non-severe SARS-CoV-2 infection. One entry per CDR3 protein results from TCRdb running MiXCR on the 5' RACE reads. The sample gives 100,000 to 150,000 distinct CDR3 sequences, more than 12% of which show up once; about a fifth is in the top ten. Sequenced input: whole blood. These receptors all stem from an adult who was a healthcare worker with PCR-confirmed SARS-CoV-2 infection or an uninfected control (not recorded which).

This clonotype has a handful of counts. The chain joins TRBV19 to TRBJ2-1; 10 nucleotides match TRBD2. In germline, CDR1 is LNHDA, CDR2 SQIVND (reference sequence). V shed 5 bases, J shed 12 bases, and the junction held 7 bases outside the gene matches. The CDR3 sequence is 13 residues long. The CDR3 DNA sequence: TGTGCCAGTAGTTCGGCTAGCGGGGGTTGGCAGTTCTTC. It yields the protein CASSSASGGWQFF.

This clonotype was found a few times. The chain carries TRBV7-8 and TRBJ2-5, with no clear D. Germline V gives CDR1 SGHVS, CDR2 FQNEAQ. V lost 2 bases to trimming and J lost 0 bases, with 1 base between them. The CDR3 length is 12 residues. The CDR3 region is CASSLYQETQYF. CDR3 coding DNA: TGTGCCAGCAGCTTATACCAAGAGACCCAGTACTTC.

V and J are TRBV5-6 and TRBJ2-3, with 7 bases matching TRBD2. Trimming at V came to 0 bases and at J to 1 base, leaving 5 bases not matched to a gene. Germline V gives CDR1 SGHDT, CDR2 YYEEEE. This CDR3 contains 16 residues. The DNA for the CDR3 is TGTGCCAGCAGCTTGGTACCCAGCGGGGGCACAGATACGCAGTATTTT. It yields the protein CASSLVPSGGTDTQYF. Together with reference TRBV5-6 and TRBJ2-3, the CDR3 gives the full variable domain: DAGVTQSPTHLIKTRGQQVTLRCSPKSGHDTVSWYQQALGQGPQFIFQYYEEEERQRGNFPDRFSGHQFPNYSSELNVNALLLGDSALYLCASSLVPSGGTDTQYFGPGTRLTVL.

V usage is TRBV7-9 and J usage is TRBJ2-1; D possibly corresponds to TRBD1 (6 bases). The length of the CDR3 is 14 residues. Per germline, CDR1 SEHNR and CDR2 FQNEAQ (reference sequence). With 5 bases removed from V and 1 base from J, the gap between germline ends came to 9 bases. The chain's CDR3 is CASSRTESYNEQFF. DNA for the CDR3: TGTGCCAGCAGCCGGACAGAATCCTACAATGAGCAGTTCTTC.

This clonotype has just a few counts. V is TRBV27 and J is TRBJ2-3; the D gene is possibly TRBD2 (5 bases). CDR3 size: 14 residues. Germline CDR1 is MNHEY and CDR2 is SMNVEV (reference sequence). The V end was cut by 9 bases, the J end by 0 bases, with 13 bases between. Here the CDR3 DNA reads TGTGCCAGTTGGGAGATGGATAGCACAGATACGCAGTATTTT. Protein product: CASWEMDSTDTQYF.